The sequence of this T cell receptor (beta chain) was determined in a study of blood T cells in healthy people across ages. Overall study context: Capturing about one barcoded beta molecule per two T cells was achieved by template switching. Study-level findings and limits: In these data, TCR beta diversity tracked strongly with naive T cell percentage.

To note about this clonotype: Its antigen remains unidentified.

Isolation of PBMCs gave at least 6 million cells per sample. It was with a sample-barcoded 5' primer and a J-beta primer mix that a second PCR of about 6 to 12 cycles was run. TCRdb reprocessed the 5' RACE reads via MiXCR and lists one record per CDR3 protein. Of fewer than 700,000 distinct CDR3 sequences in the sample, 40% to 50% are singletons; the top ten hold about 26%. CDR1 is LGHNA, CDR2 YSLEER, per germline. The CDR3 loop spans 16 amino acids. The ends were cut back, 2 bases at V and 7 bases at J, with 18 bases in the middle. The sequence came from a man older than 75 in good health. Sequencing was carried out using blood. This chain uses TRBV4-3 with TRBJ1-5, with a tentative D call TRBD1 (5 bases). The CDR3 here is CASSQTHRRGIQPQHF. In nucleotides, the CDR3 is TGCGCCAGCAGCCAAACTCACCGCCGGGGGATCCAGCCCCAGCATTTT.